One TCR beta chain is described in this entry. This record belongs to a study of CD8+ T cells in alopecia areata. Study background: Those patients who were treated received oral tofacitinib, which was given at 5 to 10 mg twice daily for moderate-to-severe alopecia areata.

Lesional scalp punch biopsies and peripheral blood came from alopecia areata patients. This CDR3 contains 16 residues. Germline CDR1 MNHEY, CDR2 SMNVEV (reference sequence). The germline V and J ends were trimmed by 8 bases and 6 bases, with 22 bases remaining between them. cDNA reverse transcribed from extracted RNA served as the sequencing template. Profiled with immunoSEQ multiplex PCR; TCRdb holds only in-frame clones, not every one. Of approximately 180,000 clones in the sample, approximately 59% were seen once. The specimen comprised CD4+ T cells sorted from blood, sampled at week 0. This receptor was obtained from a human donor with alopecia areata. The chain recombines TRBV27 with TRBJ2-2, with D perhaps given as TRBD1 or TRBD2 (5 bases each). DNA of the CDR3: TGTGCCAGCGCCCTAAGGGGCCAGGGAGAGGCCGGGGAGCTGTTTTTT. It specifies CASALRGQGEAGELFF.